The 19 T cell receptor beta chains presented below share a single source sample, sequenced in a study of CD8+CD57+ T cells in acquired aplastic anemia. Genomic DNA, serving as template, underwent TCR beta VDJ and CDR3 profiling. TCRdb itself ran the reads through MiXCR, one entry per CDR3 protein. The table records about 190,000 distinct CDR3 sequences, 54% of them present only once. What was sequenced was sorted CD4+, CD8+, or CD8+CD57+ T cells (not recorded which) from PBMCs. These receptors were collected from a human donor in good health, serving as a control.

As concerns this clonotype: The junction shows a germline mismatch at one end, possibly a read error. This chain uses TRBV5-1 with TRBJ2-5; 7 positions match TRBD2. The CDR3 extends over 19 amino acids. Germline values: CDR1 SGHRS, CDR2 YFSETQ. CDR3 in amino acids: CAGSQDWGGLGGGGETQYF. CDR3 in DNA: TGCGCCGGCAGCCAAGATTGGGGAGGACTGGGGGGGGGGGGGGAGACCCAGTACTTC.

The DNA for the CDR3 is TGCGCCAGCAGCCAATTACAGGGGAGCGAGCAGTACTTC. This translates into CASSQLQGSEQYF. V usage is TRBV5-1 and J usage is TRBJ2-7, with 7 nucleotides matching TRBD1. V was clipped by 4 bases and J by 6 bases; unmatched bases: 7. This CDR3 contains 13 residues. In germline, CDR1 is SGHRS, CDR2 YFSETQ. Together with reference TRBV5-1 and TRBJ2-7, the CDR3 gives the full variable domain: KAGVTQTPRYLIKTRGQQVTLSCSPISGHRSVSWYQQTPGQGLQFLFEYFSETQRNKGNFPGRFSGRQFSNSRSEMNVSTLELGDSALYLCASSQLQGSEQYFGPGTRLTVT.

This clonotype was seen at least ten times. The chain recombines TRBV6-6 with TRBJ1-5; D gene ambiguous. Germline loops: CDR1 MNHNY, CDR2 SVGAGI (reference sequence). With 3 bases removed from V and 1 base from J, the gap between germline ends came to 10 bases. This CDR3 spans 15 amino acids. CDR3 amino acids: CASSYKGGSNQPQHF. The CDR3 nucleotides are TGTGCCAGCAGTTATAAGGGAGGGAGCAATCAGCCCCAGCATTTT.

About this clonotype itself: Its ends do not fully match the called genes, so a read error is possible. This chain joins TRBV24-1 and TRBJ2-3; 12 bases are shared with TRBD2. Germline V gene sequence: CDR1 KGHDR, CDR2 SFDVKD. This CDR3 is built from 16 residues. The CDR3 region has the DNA TGTGCCACCAGTGGATCGGGACTAGCGGGCACAGTTACGCAGTATTTT. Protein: CATSGSGLAGTVTQYF.

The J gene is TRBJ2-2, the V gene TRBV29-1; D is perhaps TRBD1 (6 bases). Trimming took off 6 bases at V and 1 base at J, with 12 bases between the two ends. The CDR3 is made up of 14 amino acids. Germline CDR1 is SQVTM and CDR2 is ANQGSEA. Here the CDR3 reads CSVKPGQNTGELFF. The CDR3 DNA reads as TGCAGCGTGAAGCCGGGACAGAACACCGGGGAGCTGTTTTTT.

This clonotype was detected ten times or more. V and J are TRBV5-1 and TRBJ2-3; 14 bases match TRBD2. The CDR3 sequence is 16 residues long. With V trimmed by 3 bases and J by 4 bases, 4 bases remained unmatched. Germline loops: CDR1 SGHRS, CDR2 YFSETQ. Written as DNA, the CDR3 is TGCGCCAGCAGCTCAAGACTAGCGGGGGGGGCAGATACGCAGTATTTT. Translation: CASSSRLAGGADTQYF.

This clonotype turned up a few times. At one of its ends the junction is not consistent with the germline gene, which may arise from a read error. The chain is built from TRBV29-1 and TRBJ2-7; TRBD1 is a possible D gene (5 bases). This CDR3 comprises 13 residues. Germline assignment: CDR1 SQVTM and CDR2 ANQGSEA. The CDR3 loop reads CSVEGHQVYEQYF. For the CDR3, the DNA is TGCAGCGTGGAAGGACACCAGGTCTACGAGCAGTACTTC.

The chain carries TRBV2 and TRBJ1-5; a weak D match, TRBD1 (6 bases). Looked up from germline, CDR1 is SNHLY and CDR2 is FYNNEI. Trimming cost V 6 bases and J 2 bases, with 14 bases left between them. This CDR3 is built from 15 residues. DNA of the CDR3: TGTGCCAGCAGGTCGGGGGGGCTCGGCAATCAGCCCCAGCATTTT. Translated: CASRSGGLGNQPQHF.

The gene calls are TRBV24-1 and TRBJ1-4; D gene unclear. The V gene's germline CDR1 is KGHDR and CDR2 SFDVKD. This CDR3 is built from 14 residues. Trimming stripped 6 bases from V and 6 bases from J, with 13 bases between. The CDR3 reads CATSLGRGYEKLFF. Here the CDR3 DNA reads TGTGCCACCAGTTTAGGTCGAGGGTATGAAAAACTGTTTTTT.

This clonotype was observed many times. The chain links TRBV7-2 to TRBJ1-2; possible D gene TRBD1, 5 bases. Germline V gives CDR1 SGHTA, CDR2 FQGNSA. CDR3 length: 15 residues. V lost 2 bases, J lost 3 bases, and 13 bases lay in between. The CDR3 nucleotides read TGTGCCAGCAGCTTACGGCCGGGGGTCGACTATGGCTACACCTTC. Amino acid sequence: CASSLRPGVDYGYTF.

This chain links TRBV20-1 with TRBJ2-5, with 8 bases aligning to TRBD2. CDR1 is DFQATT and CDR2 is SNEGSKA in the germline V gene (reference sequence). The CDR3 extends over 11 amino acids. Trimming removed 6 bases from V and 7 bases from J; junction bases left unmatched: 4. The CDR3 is CSAAAGGTQYF. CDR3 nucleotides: TGCAGTGCCGCCGCGGGGGGGACCCAGTACTTC.

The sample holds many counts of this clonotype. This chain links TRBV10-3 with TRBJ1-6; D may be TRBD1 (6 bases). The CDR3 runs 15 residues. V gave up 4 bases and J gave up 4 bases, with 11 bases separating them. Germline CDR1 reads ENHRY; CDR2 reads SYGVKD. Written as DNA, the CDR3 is TGTGCCATCAGTGTGACAGGAAGTTATAATTCACCCCTCCACTTT. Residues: CAISVTGSYNSPLHF.

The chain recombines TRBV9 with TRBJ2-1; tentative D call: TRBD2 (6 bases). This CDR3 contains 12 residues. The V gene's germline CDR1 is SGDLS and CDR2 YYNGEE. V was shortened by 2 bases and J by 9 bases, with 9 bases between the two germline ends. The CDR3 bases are TGTGCCAGCAGCGTGGAGGGAAGTGAGCAGTTCTTC. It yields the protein CASSVEGSEQFF.

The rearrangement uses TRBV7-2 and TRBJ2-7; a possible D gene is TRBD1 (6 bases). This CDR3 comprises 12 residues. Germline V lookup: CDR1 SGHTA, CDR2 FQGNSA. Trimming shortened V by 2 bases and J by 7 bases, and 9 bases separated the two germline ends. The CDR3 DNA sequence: TGTGCCAGCAGCTTAAGGGGGAAGGAGCAGTACTTC. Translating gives CASSLRGKEQYF.

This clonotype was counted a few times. The CDR3 bases are TGTGCCACCAGTGGGACGGATGGCGGGAGGCCGTCAGAGACCCAGTACTTC. Encoded protein: CATSGTDGGRPSETQYF. The rearrangement links TRBV24-1 to TRBJ2-5, with 8 bases lining up with TRBD2. Looked up from germline, CDR1 is KGHDR and CDR2 is SFDVKD. The CDR3 is made up of 17 amino acids. J lost 4 bases, V lost 5 bases, and 14 bases had no gene match.

CDR3 sequence reads: CASKREGPDVAAFF. As DNA, the CDR3 is TGTGCCAGTAAGCGAGAAGGGCCCGACGTGGCAGCTTTCTTT. This chain joins TRBV19 and TRBJ1-1; D unclear. V lost 7 bases and J lost 10, with 22 bases in between. Germline-derived CDR1 and CDR2 are LNHDA and SQIVND (reference sequence). The length of the CDR3 is 14 residues. The full variable domain, its missing parts supplied by reference TRBV19 and TRBJ1-1, is DGGITQSPKYLFRKEGQNVTLSCEQNLNHDAMYWYRQDPGQGLRLIYYSQIVNDFQKGDIAEGYSVSREKKESFPLTVTSAQKNPTAFYLCASKREGPDVAAFFGQGTRLTVV.

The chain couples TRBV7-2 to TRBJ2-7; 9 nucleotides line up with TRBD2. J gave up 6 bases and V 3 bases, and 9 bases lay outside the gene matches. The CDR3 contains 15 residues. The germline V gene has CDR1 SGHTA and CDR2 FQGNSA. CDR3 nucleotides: TGTGCCAGCAGCTTGATAGCGGGGGTTCTTGGCGAGCAGTACTTC. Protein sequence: CASSLIAGVLGEQYF.

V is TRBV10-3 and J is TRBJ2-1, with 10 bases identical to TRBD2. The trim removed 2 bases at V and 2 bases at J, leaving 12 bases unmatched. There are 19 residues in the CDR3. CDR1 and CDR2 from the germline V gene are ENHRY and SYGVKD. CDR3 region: CAISERRTSGENAYNEQFF. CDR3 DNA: TGTGCCATCAGTGAGCGGCGGACTAGCGGAGAAAACGCCTACAATGAGCAGTTCTTC.

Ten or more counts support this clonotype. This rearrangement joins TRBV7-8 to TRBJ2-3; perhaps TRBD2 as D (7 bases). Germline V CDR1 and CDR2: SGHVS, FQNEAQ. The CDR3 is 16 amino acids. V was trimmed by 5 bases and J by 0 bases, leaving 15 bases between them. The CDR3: CASSLVAGASTDTQYF. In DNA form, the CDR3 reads TGTGCCAGCAGCCTGGTGGCGGGGGCTAGCACAGATACGCAGTATTTT.